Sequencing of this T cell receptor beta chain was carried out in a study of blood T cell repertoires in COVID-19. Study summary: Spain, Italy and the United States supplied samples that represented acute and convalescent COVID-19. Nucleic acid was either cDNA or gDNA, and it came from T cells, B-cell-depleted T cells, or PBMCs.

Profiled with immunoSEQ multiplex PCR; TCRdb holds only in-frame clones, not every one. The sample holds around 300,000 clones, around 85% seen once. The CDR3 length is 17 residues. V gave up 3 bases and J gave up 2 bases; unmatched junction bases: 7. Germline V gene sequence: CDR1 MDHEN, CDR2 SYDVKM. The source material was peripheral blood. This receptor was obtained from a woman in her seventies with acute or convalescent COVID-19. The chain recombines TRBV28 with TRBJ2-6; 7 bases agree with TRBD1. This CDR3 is CASSLSMTGTGANVLTF. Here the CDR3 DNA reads TGTGCCAGCAGTTTGTCTATGACAGGGACTGGGGCCAACGTCCTGACTTTC.